What follows are 17 T cell receptor beta chains derived from one specimen sequenced in a study of T cell responses to AZD1222 COVID-19 vaccine (dated by TCRdb to about 2021). The time point label, as the study defines it: baseline before first vaccination. The receptor library was made with the immunoSEQ multiplex PCR assay. TCRdb took this table from immuneACCESS and kept in-frame rearrangements with V and J called. Such tables lack part of the clones; where checked against another copy, unresolved V genes explain under half of the gap, and the rest is unexplained. The sample data list roughly 92,000 clones, and almost 90% of these were observed just once. The ten biggest clones cover about 8% of the sample. Source: peripheral blood, taken on day 0 of AZD1222 vaccination. The receptors were sampled from an adult in good health.

The chain links TRBV19 to TRBJ2-6; 8 positions match TRBD1. The length of the CDR3 is 16 residues. After removal of 5 bases from V and 3 bases from J, the junction contained 6 bases not matched to a gene. From germline, CDR1 is LNHDA and CDR2 SQIVND (reference sequence). The CDR3 loop is CASSRQGAGGANVLTF. Here the CDR3 DNA reads TGTGCCAGTAGTCGGCAGGGGGCAGGTGGGGCCAACGTCCTGACTTTC.

This chain uses TRBV5-6 with TRBJ1-5; D may be TRBD1 (6 bases). V was cut by 7 bases and J by 9 bases, with 17 bases left in between. Germline CDR1 is SGHDT and CDR2 is YYEEEE. The CDR3 covers 13 residues. The CDR3 loop reads CASSLSRGVPQHF. The CDR3 DNA sequence: TGTGCCAGCTCGCTTTCCAGGGGAGTGCCCCAGCATTTT.

V usage is TRBV5-4 and J usage is TRBJ2-3; TRBD2 might be the D (6 bases). Trimming took off 4 bases at V and 7 bases at J, with 16 bases between the two ends. Germline loops: CDR1 SGHNT, CDR2 YYREEE (reference sequence). This CDR3 contains 14 residues. The CDR3 is CASSIADTPHTQYF. As DNA, the CDR3 is TGTGCCAGCAGCATAGCGGATACCCCACATACGCAGTATTTT.

In DNA, the CDR3 is TGCGCCAGCAGCCAAGTCGGGACCAATCGCTACGAGCAGTACTTC. Residues: CASSQVGTNRYEQYF. The chain links TRBV4-3 to TRBJ2-7; the D call may be TRBD1 or TRBD2 (5 bases each). Germline values: CDR1 LGHNA, CDR2 YSLEER. The CDR3 sequence is 15 residues long. V shed 1 base and J shed 3 bases, with 13 bases lying between them.

The rearrangement uses TRBV18 and TRBJ1-4, with D perhaps matching TRBD1 (5 bases). Deletions cut 3 bases from V and 8 bases from J, with 13 bases between. Germline CDR1 KGHSH, CDR2 LQKENI. This CDR3 is built from 14 residues. CDR3 nucleotides: TGTGCCAGCTCACCCCTGTCCCGGGACGAAAAACTGTTTTTT. This sequence encodes CASSPLSRDEKLFF.

The chain is built from TRBV5-8 and TRBJ1-2; TRBD1 might be the D (6 bases). Trimming pared 0 bases from V and 6 bases from J, leaving 12 bases between. Germline lookup yields CDR1 SGHTS and CDR2 YDEGEE. The CDR3 spans 14 residues. Here the CDR3 DNA reads TGTGCCAGCAGCTTGGTCGGGACAAGAGATGGCTACACCTTC. Its protein product is CASSLVGTRDGYTF.

The chain recombines TRBV30 with TRBJ1-4; D ambiguous. Trimming left V 0 bases short and J 8 bases short, with 16 bases between. There are 15 residues in the CDR3. The V gene's germline CDR1 is GTSNPN and CDR2 SVGIG (reference sequence). CDR3 nucleotide sequence: TGTGCCTGGAGTGTACGATGGACGACGGGGGAAAAACTGTTTTTT. It codes for CAWSVRWTTGEKLFF.

CDR3 coding DNA: TGTGCCAGCAGCTTATTAGGGGGCCTAGATGGCTACACCTTC. This codes for CASSLLGGLDGYTF. The chain combines TRBV7-3 with TRBJ1-2; 7 nucleotides match TRBD1. CDR3 size: 14 residues. After removal of 2 bases from V and 6 bases from J, the junction contained 6 bases not matched to a gene. The germline V gene encodes CDR1 SGHTA and CDR2 FQGTGA.

The chain couples TRBV6-6 to TRBJ2-5; D not resolved. Trimming left V 6 bases short and J 3 bases short, with 8 bases between. The germline gives CDR1 MNHNY, CDR2 SVGAGI (reference sequence). This CDR3 comprises 12 residues. The CDR3 here is CASSPTEETQYF. Written as DNA, the CDR3 is TGTGCCAGCAGCCCGACGGAAGAGACCCAGTACTTC.

The rearrangement uses TRBV9 and TRBJ2-3; 9 bases align to TRBD2. Trimming cost V 4 bases and J 4 bases; bases outside gene matches: 10. CDR3 length equals 16 residues. From germline, CDR1 is SGDLS and CDR2 YYNGEE. CDR3 protein: CASSPQPLAGSDTQYF. The CDR3 bases are TGTGCCAGCAGCCCGCAGCCGCTAGCGGGATCAGATACGCAGTATTTT.

The chain carries TRBV30 and TRBJ2-5; D is unclear. Germline CDR1 and CDR2: GTSNPN and SVGIG (reference sequence). The CDR3 has 16 residues. The germline V and J ends were trimmed by 5 bases and 3 bases, with 22 bases remaining between them. The CDR3 DNA reads TGTGCCTGGTTGGAATGGGGTAGTCACCTCAAAGAGACCCAGTACTTC. It specifies CAWLEWGSHLKETQYF.

The chain is built from TRBV19 and TRBJ1-5; 7 bases are shared with TRBD1. Per germline, CDR1 LNHDA and CDR2 SQIVND (reference sequence). Trimming took 0 bases from V and 7 from J; bases not matched to a gene: 12. The CDR3 sequence is 17 residues long. CDR3 sequence reads: CASSIDPWTGRRQPQHF. For the CDR3, the DNA is TGTGCCAGTAGTATAGATCCCTGGACAGGCCGGAGGCAGCCCCAGCATTTT.

This clone was detected only once. As DNA, the CDR3 is TGTGCCAGCTCACCACCCCCGGGGGGGCTGGGTGAGCAGTTCTTC. Protein: CASSPPPGGLGEQFF. V usage is TRBV18 and J usage is TRBJ2-1, with TRBD2 identical over 8 bases. The V gene end was trimmed by 0 bases and the J gene end by 9 bases; junction bases not matched to a gene: 7. This CDR3 has 15 residues. The germline CDR1 and CDR2 sequences are KGHSH and LQKENI.

The CDR3 protein is CASSVARDRGSPLHF. CDR3 DNA sequence: TGTGCCAGCAGCGTAGCCCGGGACAGGGGTTCACCCCTCCACTTT. This rearrangement joins TRBV9 to TRBJ1-6; 10 nucleotides match TRBD1. The CDR3 has 15 residues. The J segment lost 9 bases and the V segment lost 0 bases, leaving 3 bases of the junction unmatched. Germline V CDR1 and CDR2: SGDLS, YYNGEE.

The chain has TRBV15 and TRBJ1-4; D ambiguous. Looked up from germline, CDR1 is LNHNV and CDR2 is YYDKDF (reference sequence). The CDR3 consists of 16 residues. Trimming cost V 0 bases and J 7 bases, with 15 bases left between them. The CDR3 is CATSRDPRANGEKLFF. The DNA for the CDR3 is TGTGCCACCAGCAGAGATCCGAGGGCGAACGGTGAAAAACTGTTTTTT.

The rearrangement joins TRBV7-9 to TRBJ2-1; perhaps D is TRBD1 or TRBD2 (5 bases each). Trimming pared 0 bases from V and 2 bases from J, leaving 5 bases between. CDR3 length: 14 amino acids. The germline CDR1 and CDR2 sequences are SEHNR and FQNEAQ (reference sequence). The CDR3 DNA reads as TGTGCCAGCAGCTTAGCGGGGGCCTACAATGAGCAGTTCTTC. Amino acid sequence: CASSLAGAYNEQFF.

The DNA for the CDR3 is TGTGCCAGCAGCTTAGGGCAGGGAGGTTCACCCCTCCACTTT. Its translation is CASSLGQGGSPLHF. This rearrangement joins TRBV7-9 to TRBJ1-6; a weak D match, TRBD1 (5 bases). This CDR3 contains 14 residues. Germline loops: CDR1 SEHNR, CDR2 FQNEAQ (reference sequence). V lost 1 base and J 9 bases, leaving 10 bases between the germline ends.